These 12 T cell receptor beta chains share one sample of origin, sequenced in a study of T cell clones after liver transplantation. Generated by immunoSEQ multiplex PCR, the TCRdb table keeps only in-frame clones and is missing some. The table records roughly 120,000 clones, about nine tenths of them present only once. The input for sequencing was CD4+ T cells from blood, taken 12 months after liver transplant. The receptors were gathered from a human patient who received a liver transplant. These T cells may partly come from the graft donor.

The gene calls are TRBV6-5 and TRBJ2-7; possibly TRBD1 for D (5 bases). CDR1 is MNHEY, CDR2 SVGAGI, per germline. This CDR3 is 13 amino acids long. Trimming cost V 6 bases and J 4 bases, with 13 bases left between them. CDR3 nucleotides: TGTGCCAGCAGCCCCGACAGCCTATACGAGCAGTACTTC. It translates to CASSPDSLYEQYF.

This clone is a singleton in its sample. CDR3 sequence: CASSSSVVQYF. CDR3 DNA: TGTGCCAGCAGCTCGTCCGTGGTTCAGTACTTC. V is TRBV11-2 and J is TRBJ2-4, with D unresolved. This CDR3 has 11 residues. Trimming removed 4 bases from V and 11 bases from J, with 9 bases in between. Germline values: CDR1 SGHAT, CDR2 FQNNGV.

The CDR3 sequence is CASSFEGYGTEAFF. CDR3 nucleotides: TGTGCCAGCAGCTTCGAAGGTTACGGCACTGAAGCTTTCTTT. The rearrangement links TRBV11-3 to TRBJ1-1; D uncertain. The V and J ends lost 3 bases and 4 bases respectively, with 12 bases between them. CDR1 SGHNT and CDR2 YENEEA come from the germline V gene. The CDR3 runs 14 residues. Full variable domain (outside the CDR3, taken from reference TRBV11-3 and TRBJ1-1): EAGVVQSPRYKIIEKKQPVAFWCNPISGHNTLYWYLQNLGQGPELLIRYENEEAVDDSQLPKDRFSAERLKGVDSTLKIQPAELGDSAVYLCASSFEGYGTEAFFGQGTRLTVV.

V and J are TRBV11-3 and TRBJ1-4; TRBD1 is a possible D gene (5 bases). Deletions cut 5 bases from V and 10 bases from J, with 17 bases between. CDR1 SGHNT and CDR2 YENEEA come from the germline V gene. The length of the CDR3 is 14 residues. CDR3 amino acids: CASSTEGPRGKLFF. DNA for the CDR3: TGTGCCAGCAGCACTGAGGGGCCCCGGGGAAAACTGTTTTTT.

The V gene is TRBV28, the J gene TRBJ2-7; no clear D gene. CDR3 size: 14 residues. Germline V gene lookup returns CDR1 MDHEN and CDR2 SYDVKM. The V gene lost 2 bases and the J gene lost 3 bases, with 11 bases spanning the gap. The DNA for the CDR3 is TGTGCCAGCAGTTTACGGCAGTTTAGCTACGAGCAGTACTTC. Its protein is CASSLRQFSYEQYF.

The rearrangement uses TRBV20-1 and TRBJ2-1; the D is unclear. The CDR3 covers 11 residues. In germline, CDR1 is DFQATT, CDR2 SNEGSKA (reference sequence). V was pared by 3 bases and J by 10 bases, with 10 bases between. The CDR3 region is CSARWANEQFF. DNA of the CDR3: TGCAGTGCTAGGTGGGCTAACGAGCAGTTCTTC.

CDR3 protein: CASSPRGANTEAFF. CDR3 bases: TGTGCCAGCAGCCCCCGAGGAGCGAACACTGAAGCTTTCTTT. The chain couples TRBV5-6 to TRBJ1-1; the D is unclear. Trimming stripped 4 bases from V and 1 base from J, with 11 bases between. The CDR3 is 14 amino acids. Germline V gene lookup returns CDR1 SGHDT and CDR2 YYEEEE.

V is TRBV5-1 and J is TRBJ1-1; no clear D. The CDR3 sequence is 14 residues long. CDR1 is SGHRS and CDR2 is YFSETQ in the germline V gene. V lost 1 base, J lost 3 bases, and 10 bases lay in between. The CDR3 coding sequence is TGCGCCAGCAGCTTGACGGGCGGGGACACTGAAGCTTTCTTT. Protein sequence: CASSLTGGDTEAFF.

The chain combines TRBV5-1 with TRBJ2-5; D may be TRBD2 (5 bases). The CDR3 runs 15 residues. Germline assignment: CDR1 SGHRS and CDR2 YFSETQ. The V and J ends lost 0 bases and 4 bases respectively, with 13 bases between them. The CDR3 coding sequence is TGCGCCAGCAGCTTGGGGTCACCCGAGGGAGAGACCCAGTACTTC. Translated, it gives CASSLGSPEGETQYF.

The V and J genes are TRBV19 and TRBJ2-7, with D perhaps TRBD1 (6 bases). The CDR3 is made up of 15 amino acids. Trimming took 5 bases from V and 0 from J, leaving 14 bases between them. Germline loops: CDR1 LNHDA, CDR2 SQIVND (reference sequence). The CDR3 DNA is TGTGCCAGTAGTCGAGGGGGAGCGGACTCCTACGAGCAGTACTTC. Translation: CASSRGGADSYEQYF.

This clone appeared many times. CDR3 coding DNA: TGTGCCAGTAGTATGGGGGTACAGACAGTCCCCAATCAGCCCCAGCATTTT. This encodes CASSMGVQTVPNQPQHF. The chain is built from TRBV19 and TRBJ1-5; a weak D match, TRBD1 (5 bases). The CDR3 is made up of 17 amino acids. The germline V and J ends were trimmed by 3 bases and 3 bases, with 18 bases remaining between them. Germline CDR1 LNHDA, CDR2 SQIVND (reference sequence).

The chain couples TRBV25-1 to TRBJ2-3; D is unresolved. V was shortened by 3 bases and J by 9 bases, with 7 bases between the two germline ends. There are 11 residues in the CDR3. Germline CDR1 MGHDK, CDR2 SYGVNS. The CDR3: CASSDIATQYF. The CDR3 DNA sequence: TGTGCCAGCAGTGATATCGCAACGCAGTATTTT.